The 20 T cell receptor beta chains reported below all come from one sample, sequenced in a study of T cells after somatic rescue of genetic block. TCRdb's table, derived via immunoSEQ multiplex PCR, lists solely in-frame clones and lacks some. The data hold approximately 71,000 clones, with around 90% observed a single time. Sequenced material: peripheral blood mononuclear cells (PBMCs). The receptors come from a man between 35 and 55 years old.

The rearrangement uses TRBV4-2 and TRBJ1-1, with TRBD1 as a possible D gene (5 bases). The V gene's germline CDR1 is LGHNA and CDR2 YNFKEQ. The CDR3 length is 15 residues. V was clipped by 0 bases and J by 5 bases, with 13 bases between them. The CDR3 nucleotides are TGTGCCAGCAGCCAAGAGTACGGGGCAGGAACTGAAGCTTTCTTT. Its protein product is CASSQEYGAGTEAFF.

The chain has TRBV4-1 and TRBJ2-7; D may be TRBD2 (5 bases). The CDR3 has 16 residues. Trimming removed 7 bases from V and 2 bases from J, with 21 bases in between. The germline gives CDR1 MGHRA, CDR2 YSYEKL. The CDR3: CASTFSPAGGPYEQYF. The DNA for the CDR3 is TGCGCCAGCACCTTCTCCCCGGCAGGAGGCCCCTACGAGCAGTACTTC.

The count of this clone is one. The chain links TRBV5-4 to TRBJ2-3, with D tentatively TRBD2 (6 bases). Germline V gives CDR1 SGHNT, CDR2 YYREEE (reference sequence). Trimming took 3 bases from V and 6 from J, leaving 8 bases between them. There are 12 residues in the CDR3. This CDR3 reads CASSSLADTQYF. CDR3 in DNA: TGTGCCAGCAGCTCTCTAGCGGATACGCAGTATTTT.

Here the CDR3 DNA reads TGTGCCAGCAGTTCCACCCGGACAGGACAGCCCCAGCATTTT. As protein: CASSSTRTGQPQHF. This chain connects TRBV27 to TRBJ1-5, with 7 nucleotides matching TRBD1. Germline assignment: CDR1 MNHEY and CDR2 SMNVEV (reference sequence). The CDR3 length is 14 residues. J lost 7 bases, V lost 4 bases, and 7 bases had no gene match.

The rearrangement links TRBV19 to TRBJ2-1; 7 bases align to TRBD1. The CDR3 spans 12 residues. J gave up 4 bases and V 7 bases, and 1 base lay outside the gene matches. Germline CDR1 LNHDA, CDR2 SQIVND (reference sequence). The CDR3 spells CASTGGYNEQFF. The CDR3 coding sequence is TGTGCCAGTACAGGGGGATACAATGAGCAGTTCTTC.

The chain has TRBV7-9 and TRBJ2-3, with D uncertain. V was pared by 1 base and J by 2 bases, with 10 bases between. Germline-derived CDR1 and CDR2 are SEHNR and FQNEAQ (reference sequence). The CDR3 extends over 15 amino acids. The CDR3 loop is CASSLGYSYTDTQYF. The CDR3 DNA reads TGTGCCAGCAGCTTAGGGTACAGTTACACAGATACGCAGTATTTT.

V usage is TRBV4-1 and J usage is TRBJ1-4, with a tentative D call TRBD1 (5 bases). Trimming stripped 1 base from V and 5 bases from J, with 8 bases between. The CDR3 consists of 14 residues. Looked up from germline, CDR1 is MGHRA and CDR2 is YSYEKL. CDR3 sequence: CASSQGGGNEKLFF. The DNA of the CDR3 is TGCGCCAGCAGCCAAGGGGGGGGGAATGAAAAACTGTTTTTT.

The chain couples TRBV9 to TRBJ2-1; possible D gene TRBD2, 6 bases. Trimming left V 4 bases short and J 4 bases short, with 15 bases between. Per the germline V gene, CDR1 is SGDLS and CDR2 is YYNGEE. This CDR3 is built from 15 residues. The CDR3 coding sequence is TGTGCCAGCAGCCCGAAGCGGGCCGGGTACAATGAGCAGTTCTTC. It encodes CASSPKRAGYNEQFF.

This chain connects TRBV7-3 to TRBJ2-5; tentative D call: TRBD2 (5 bases). The CDR3 is 13 amino acids. V lost 4 bases and J lost 5, with 11 bases in between. The germline V gene encodes CDR1 SGHTA and CDR2 FQGTGA. The CDR3 reads CASSSEARETQYF. As DNA, the CDR3 is TGTGCCAGCAGCTCGGAGGCCCGTGAGACCCAGTACTTC.

The chain couples TRBV6-5 to TRBJ2-5; the D gene is possibly TRBD2 (6 bases). The V end was cut by 5 bases, the J end by 5 bases, with 12 bases between. The germline V gene encodes CDR1 MNHEY and CDR2 SVGAGI. This CDR3 comprises 13 residues. The CDR3 loop is CASSALRGETQYF. CDR3 coding DNA: TGTGCCAGCAGTGCCTTACGGGGGGAGACCCAGTACTTC.

This clone was seen more than once but under ten times. The gene calls are TRBV18 and TRBJ1-2; D uncertain. This CDR3 comprises 13 residues. The germline V and J ends were trimmed by 5 bases and 0 bases, with 7 bases remaining between them. The V gene's germline CDR1 is KGHSH and CDR2 LQKENI. The CDR3 nucleotides read TGTGCCAGCTCAAACACAGCTAACTATGGCTACACCTTC. This gives the protein CASSNTANYGYTF.

This sequence joins TRBV9 and TRBJ2-7; D tentatively reads TRBD1 or TRBD2 (5 bases each). Trimming removed 6 bases from V and 0 bases from J, with 10 bases in between. Per germline, CDR1 SGDLS and CDR2 YYNGEE. This CDR3 is 13 amino acids long. The CDR3 here is CASTGTDSYEQYF. The CDR3 nucleotides are TGTGCCAGCACCGGGACGGACTCCTACGAGCAGTACTTC.

This chain connects TRBV10-1 to TRBJ2-3, with D uncertain. This CDR3 region has 16 residues. Looked up from germline, CDR1 is WNHNN and CDR2 is SYGVQD (reference sequence). V dropped 0 bases and J dropped 0 bases, with 10 bases sitting between them. The CDR3, as DNA: TGCGCCAGCAGTGAGTCAGGACGAATTAGCACAGATACGCAGTATTTT. Encoded protein: CASSESGRISTDTQYF.

J is TRBJ2-7 and V is TRBV19; TRBD1 aligns across 9 bases. V was pared by 2 bases and J by 4 bases, with 6 bases of the junction left unmatched. Germline V gene sequence: CDR1 LNHDA, CDR2 SQIVND (reference sequence). The CDR3 consists of 15 residues. CDR3 bases: TGTGCCAGTAGTATAACTGGGACAGGGATTTACGAGCAGTACTTC. Amino acid sequence: CASSITGTGIYEQYF.

The rearrangement joins TRBV12-2 to TRBJ2-2; the table's D call of TRBD2 was not tested on the DNA. TRBV12-2 constitutes a pseudogene. CDR3 length: 15 amino acids. The DNA for the CDR3 is TGTGCAAGTCGCTTTGCGGGCTCAAACACCGGGGAGCTGTTTTTT. Its protein product is CASRFAGSNTGELFF.

This clone was detected only a few times. The V and J genes are TRBV30 and TRBJ1-1; weak D call: TRBD1 (5 bases). V was clipped by 0 bases and J by 5 bases, with 13 bases between them. The germline V gene has CDR1 GTSNPN and CDR2 SVGIG (reference sequence). The CDR3 is 14 residues long. Here the CDR3 reads CAWSVTPGKTEAFF. The CDR3 bases are TGTGCCTGGAGTGTAACCCCAGGGAAGACTGAAGCTTTCTTT.

The genes are TRBV10-1 and TRBJ2-2; D is unresolved. Germline CDR1 and CDR2: WNHNN and SYGVQD (reference sequence). The CDR3 has 17 amino acids. V was cut by 2 bases and J by 2 bases, with 15 bases left in between. The DNA for the CDR3 is TGCGCCAGCAGTGAGGGTCGCGGAGACGTTAACACCGGGGAGCTGTTTTTT. This sequence encodes CASSEGRGDVNTGELFF.

The chain carries TRBV5-1 and TRBJ1-1; no clear D gene. Germline V gives CDR1 SGHRS, CDR2 YFSETQ. Trimming left V 1 base short and J 0 bases short, with 7 bases between. This CDR3 comprises 14 residues. CDR3 protein: CASSLPGMNTEAFF. CDR3 coding DNA: TGCGCCAGCAGCTTGCCGGGGATGAACACTGAAGCTTTCTTT.

The genes are TRBV6-1 and TRBJ2-5; D is undetermined. The CDR3 totals 14 residues. Germline V gives CDR1 MNHNS, CDR2 SASEGT. V lost 3 bases, J lost 2 bases, and 10 bases lay in between. DNA for the CDR3: TGTGCCAGCAGTGATGGTGATTTACAAGAGACCCAGTACTTC. Protein product: CASSDGDLQETQYF.

This clone was seen a handful of times. The V and J genes are TRBV14 and TRBJ1-5; D uncertain. The V and J ends lost 5 bases and 4 bases respectively, with 9 bases between them. Germline assignment: CDR1 SGHDN and CDR2 FVKESK. The CDR3 is made up of 13 amino acids. The CDR3 coding sequence is TGTGCCAGCAGCTTTGGGTATAATCAGCCCCAGCATTTT. It translates to CASSFGYNQPQHF.